This T cell receptor beta chain is from a study of cytomegalovirus exposure and HLA in healthy donors. 60 Vbeta and 13 Jbeta primers were used in PCR. Measured with immunoSEQ multiplex PCR; TCRdb has only the in-frame clones, and not every one. The sample records 95,000 to 150,000 clones, 80% to 85% being singletons. Likely unrecorded immune exposures existed in these nominally healthy donors. The sequencing input was PBMCs. The clonotype comes from a man aged 25 to 40 in good health and CMV-seronegative.

CDR3 sequence: CASSLDGQGYTEAFF. CDR3 sequence (DNA): TGTGCCAGCAGCTTAGACGGACAGGGTTACACTGAAGCTTTCTTT. V usage is TRBV13 and J usage is TRBJ1-1; 8 positions agree with TRBD1. Trimming took 1 base from V and 3 from J; bases not matched to a gene: 4. The CDR3 sequence is 15 residues long. From germline, CDR1 is PRHDT and CDR2 FYEKMQ (reference sequence).